The 23 T cell receptor beta chains below were found in one sample sequenced in a study of cytomegalovirus exposure and HLA in healthy donors. TCRdb's table, derived via immunoSEQ multiplex PCR, lists solely in-frame clones and lacks some. The table has fewer than 140,000 clones, 88% seen once. The material sequenced was PBMCs. These receptors all come from a woman aged 18-29 years in good health and CMV-seropositive.

V is TRBV10-3 and J is TRBJ2-7; D possibly corresponds to TRBD1 (6 bases). The V gene's germline CDR1 is ENHRY and CDR2 SYGVKD. The CDR3 spans 14 residues. Trimming cost V 6 bases and J 0 bases, with 12 bases left between them. This CDR3 is CAIRPTGLSYEQYF. The CDR3 DNA is TGTGCCATCAGACCGACAGGTCTCTCCTACGAGCAGTACTTC.

This clone is a singleton in its sample. This rearrangement joins TRBV13 to TRBJ1-6; perhaps TRBD1 as D (6 bases). The germline gives CDR1 PRHDT, CDR2 FYEKMQ (reference sequence). Trimming took off 1 base at V and 7 bases at J, with 11 bases between the two ends. The CDR3 loop spans 15 amino acids. The CDR3 loop reads CASSLETGINSPLHF. The CDR3, as DNA: TGTGCCAGCAGCTTAGAAACAGGGATAAATTCACCCCTCCACTTT.

In nucleotides, the CDR3 is TGCGCCAGCAGCCAAGTTGGGGGCTCTGGAGCTTTCTTT. This sequence encodes CASSQVGGSGAFF. V usage is TRBV4-1 and J usage is TRBJ1-1, with D possibly TRBD1 on 6 matching bases. Per the germline V gene, CDR1 is MGHRA and CDR2 is YSYEKL. This CDR3 has 13 amino acids. V was shortened by 1 base and J by 10 bases, with 13 bases between the two germline ends.

The chain combines TRBV10-1 with TRBJ2-1; TRBD2 matches 7 bases. The junction had 13 bases not matched to a gene; V was cut back by 3 bases and J by 5 bases. CDR1 and CDR2 (germline): WNHNN, SYGVQD (reference sequence). This CDR3 has 17 amino acids. The CDR3 DNA sequence: TGCGCCAGCAGTGAAGTTTACTCGGGGGGTTCGAACAATGAGCAGTTCTTC. It codes for CASSEVYSGGSNNEQFF.

This clone appeared once. The V and J genes are TRBV18 and TRBJ1-2; D unclear. V lost 1 base and J 0 bases, leaving 12 bases between the germline ends. Germline lookup yields CDR1 KGHSH and CDR2 LQKENI. The CDR3 has 16 amino acids. The CDR3 here is CASSPQGRPTNYGYTF. Here the CDR3 DNA reads TGTGCCAGCTCACCACAAGGCAGGCCAACTAACTATGGCTACACCTTC.

V is TRBV28 and J is TRBJ1-1, with 7 bases fitting TRBD1. The ends lost 8 bases at V and 5 bases at J; junction bases unmatched: 11. Per germline, CDR1 MDHEN and CDR2 SYDVKM. This CDR3 spans 14 amino acids. The CDR3 DNA is TGTGCCAGCGGCAGACAGGGTTTAGGAACTGAAGCTTTCTTT. Protein product: CASGRQGLGTEAFF. The full variable domain, in which reference TRBV28 and TRBJ1-1 provide the parts outside the CDR3, is DVKVTQSSRYLVKRTGEKVFLECVQDMDHENMFWYRQDPGLGLRLIYFSYDVKMKEKGDIPEGYSVSREKKERFSLILESASTNQTSMYLCASGRQGLGTEAFFGQGTRLTVV.

This clone showed up just once. CDR3 residues: CASSPSGSSYEQYF. In nucleotides, the CDR3 is TGTGCCAGTAGTCCTAGCGGGAGCTCCTACGAGCAGTACTTC. The V call is TRBV19, the J call TRBJ2-7; TRBD2 matches at 10 bases. Looked up from germline, CDR1 is LNHDA and CDR2 is SQIVND (reference sequence). Unmatched junction bases numbered 1, after V lost 5 bases and J lost 0 bases. This CDR3 region has 14 residues.

This chain links TRBV7-6 with TRBJ1-4, with 7 bases matching TRBD1. V shed 5 bases, J shed 5 bases, and the junction held 5 bases outside the gene matches. The CDR3 has 14 amino acids. The germline CDR1 and CDR2 sequences are SGHVS and FNYEAQ. The CDR3 protein is CASSHGTENEKLFF. For the CDR3, the DNA is TGTGCCAGCAGCCACGGGACAGAGAATGAAAAACTGTTTTTT.

The chain uses TRBV15 and TRBJ2-1, with D maybe TRBD1 (5 bases). The CDR3 is 15 amino acids. Germline assignment: CDR1 LNHNV and CDR2 YYDKDF (reference sequence). Between the trimmed V and J ends, which lost 1 base and 6 bases, there was a span of 13 bases. The CDR3 DNA sequence: TGTGCCACCAGCAGAGGCAGGGTTCTCAGCAATGAGCAGTTCTTC. Translating it yields CATSRGRVLSNEQFF.

The rearrangement uses TRBV4-1 and TRBJ2-1; 10 positions match TRBD2. The CDR3 loop spans 17 amino acids. Germline-derived CDR1 and CDR2 are MGHRA and YSYEKL. V shed 1 base and J 12 bases; nucleotides not matched to a gene: 15. The CDR3 loop reads CASSQGGWASGGEGQFF. CDR3 nucleotide sequence: TGCGCCAGCAGCCAAGGGGGTTGGGCTAGCGGGGGAGAGGGGCAGTTCTTC.

The chain joins TRBV4-3 to TRBJ2-2, with a possible D match to TRBD2 (5 bases). The ends were cut back, 0 bases at V and 4 bases at J, with 15 bases in the middle. CDR3 length: 17 amino acids. CDR1 is LGHNA and CDR2 is YSLEER in the germline V gene. This CDR3 is CASSQDSLAVGTGELFF. The CDR3, as DNA: TGCGCCAGCAGCCAAGATTCCCTAGCCGTGGGCACCGGGGAGCTGTTTTTT.

The rearrangement uses TRBV25-1 and TRBJ2-3; 8 bases map to TRBD2. The length of the CDR3 is 16 residues. The germline V gene has CDR1 MGHDK and CDR2 SYGVNS. The junction had 6 bases not matched to a gene; V was cut back by 2 bases and J by 2 bases. CDR3 amino acids: CASSESFSGATDTQYF. CDR3 in DNA: TGTGCCAGCAGTGAAAGCTTTAGCGGGGCCACAGATACGCAGTATTTT.

This rearrangement joins TRBV11-2 to TRBJ2-3; 11 bases fit TRBD2. Germline CDR1 SGHAT, CDR2 FQNNGV. The CDR3 runs to 16 residues. Trimming took 5 bases from V and 0 from J; bases not matched to a gene: 4. The CDR3 here is CASSVAGGGSTDTQYF. DNA for the CDR3: TGTGCCAGCAGCGTAGCGGGGGGGGGTAGCACAGATACGCAGTATTTT.

CDR3 residues: CASSTTGGGETQYF. For the CDR3, the DNA is TGTGCCAGCAGTACGACAGGGGGCGGGGAGACCCAGTACTTC. V is TRBV28 and J is TRBJ2-5; the match to TRBD1 covers 10 bases. J lost 5 bases, V lost 5 bases, and 5 bases had no gene match. From germline, CDR1 is MDHEN and CDR2 SYDVKM. The CDR3 has 14 amino acids.

J is TRBJ1-3 and V is TRBV6-1; no clear D. There are 16 residues in the CDR3. Germline V gene lookup returns CDR1 MNHNS and CDR2 SASEGT. V dropped 2 bases and J dropped 0 bases, with 11 bases sitting between them. The CDR3 loop is CASSETFGSSGNTIYF. The CDR3 bases are TGTGCCAGCAGTGAAACCTTCGGTAGCTCTGGAAACACCATATATTTT.

The V call is TRBV28, the J call TRBJ1-1; 10 nucleotides line up with TRBD1. Germline values: CDR1 MDHEN, CDR2 SYDVKM. The ends lost 1 base at V and 0 bases at J; junction bases unmatched: 2. The CDR3 consists of 16 residues. Here the CDR3 DNA reads TGTGCCAGCAGTTTATTGGGACAGGGGATGAACACTGAAGCTTTCTTT. Amino acid sequence: CASSLLGQGMNTEAFF.

The J gene is TRBJ1-5, the V gene TRBV6-4; 7 bases fit TRBD1. This CDR3 has 16 residues. CDR1 and CDR2 from the germline V gene are MRHNA and SNTAGT. The V gene end was trimmed by 4 bases and the J gene end by 0 bases; junction bases not matched to a gene: 6. CDR3 nucleotide sequence: TGTGCCAGCAGTGCTACGGGACAGAATAGCAATCAGCCCCAGCATTTT. It encodes CASSATGQNSNQPQHF.

V usage is TRBV5-1 and J usage is TRBJ2-5, with 8 bases fitting TRBD2. This CDR3 has 16 amino acids. The V segment lost 4 bases and the J segment 1 base; nucleotides outside the gene matches: 9. Germline-derived CDR1 and CDR2 are SGHRS and YFSETQ. In DNA, the CDR3 is TGCGCCAGCAGCCCGGGGGGGATGGGGCGCCAAGAGACCCAGTACTTC. It yields the protein CASSPGGMGRQETQYF.

The genes are TRBV6-5 and TRBJ2-5; 9 bases fit TRBD1. CDR3 size: 14 residues. Germline lookup yields CDR1 MNHEY and CDR2 SVGAGI. V was clipped by 7 bases and J by 5 bases; unmatched bases: 8. CDR3 sequence: CASKPGQGSETQYF. DNA of the CDR3: TGTGCCAGCAAACCGGGACAGGGATCGGAGACCCAGTACTTC.

This clone appeared a few times. V gene TRBV7-8 combines with J gene TRBJ2-2, with D possibly matching TRBD2 (6 bases). V lost 7 bases to trimming and J lost 5 bases, with 11 bases between them. The CDR3 has 13 residues. Germline values: CDR1 SGHVS, CDR2 FQNEAQ. CDR3 sequence reads: CASIPSGTGELFF. CDR3 nucleotide sequence: TGTGCCAGCATCCCGAGCGGGACCGGGGAGCTGTTTTTT.

The CDR3 DNA sequence: TGTGCCAGCAGCTTAGTCTCGGGCGAGCAGTACTTC. Translating gives CASSLVSGEQYF. The chain is built from TRBV7-9 and TRBJ2-7, with D unclear. The CDR3 extends over 12 amino acids. Trimming took off 1 base at V and 6 bases at J, with 7 bases between the two ends. Per germline, CDR1 SEHNR and CDR2 FQNEAQ (reference sequence).

The V gene is TRBV10-3, the J gene TRBJ1-2; 10 positions match TRBD1. After removal of 5 bases from V and 12 bases from J, the junction contained 6 bases not matched to a gene. Germline-derived CDR1 and CDR2 are ENHRY and SYGVKD. CDR3 length equals 12 residues. DNA of the CDR3: TGTGCCATCAGTACCCGACAGGGGGCGGACACCTTC. It translates to CAISTRQGADTF.

The V and J genes are TRBV19 and TRBJ1-1, with D unresolved. V was trimmed by 1 base and J by 6 bases, leaving 3 bases between them. Germline loops: CDR1 LNHDA, CDR2 SQIVND (reference sequence). This CDR3 region has 11 residues. The CDR3 loop is CASSIGAEAFF. The CDR3 DNA reads as TGTGCCAGTAGTATAGGAGCTGAAGCTTTCTTT. Looking up the rest from reference TRBV19 and TRBJ1-1 gives the full variable domain: DGGITQSPKYLFRKEGQNVTLSCEQNLNHDAMYWYRQDPGQGLRLIYYSQIVNDFQKGDIAEGYSVSREKKESFPLTVTSAQKNPTAFYLCASSIGAEAFFGQGTRLTVV.